These 13 T cell receptor beta chains were all obtained from the same sample, sequenced in a study of molecular identifiers for immune sequencing clone quantification. MiXCR was run by TCRdb on the PCR reads, yielding one entry per CDR3 protein. The sample records more than 450,000 distinct CDR3 sequences, over 20% being singletons. Material for sequencing was naive CD8+ T cells from blood, with Jurkat cell RNA spiked in. The subset: FACS-sorted CD8+CD4-CCR7+CD45RA+ naive T cells. The receptors were gathered from a human donor in good health. Some libraries in this study had Jurkat cell RNA spiked in.

V usage is TRBV27 and J usage is TRBJ2-7, with 9 positions matching TRBD1. Germline lookup yields CDR1 MNHEY and CDR2 SMNVEV (reference sequence). The CDR3 sequence is 16 residues long. V lost 2 bases and J lost 2; bases outside the gene matches: 7. The CDR3, as DNA: TGTGCCAGCAGTTTAAAGTTGGGACAGGGCGCCTACGAGCAGTACTTC. It encodes CASSLKLGQGAYEQYF.

This clonotype showed up many times. The rearrangement uses TRBV28 and TRBJ2-7; 9 nucleotides agree with TRBD1. V shed 5 bases and J 5 bases; nucleotides not matched to a gene: 13. This CDR3 region has 16 residues. Germline V gene sequence: CDR1 MDHEN, CDR2 SYDVKM. The CDR3 DNA sequence: TGTGCCAGCAGTCAAAGGACAGGGGCGCTCGATGACGAGCAGTACTTC. Translating it yields CASSQRTGALDDEQYF.

This clonotype was recorded once. The CDR3 region has the DNA TGTGCCACCAGTGACTGGGGACAGGGGGAGTTGGGACTTCAGGAGACCCAGTACTTC. Translating it yields CATSDWGQGELGLQETQYF. The chain has TRBV24-1 and TRBJ2-5; 11 nucleotides match TRBD1. This CDR3 is 19 amino acids long. The ends lost 4 bases at V and 5 bases at J; junction bases unmatched: 17. Per the germline V gene, CDR1 is KGHDR and CDR2 is SFDVKD.

This clonotype showed up just a few times. J is TRBJ1-2 and V is TRBV28; tentative D call: TRBD1 (5 bases). The CDR3 is 14 residues long. Germline-derived CDR1 and CDR2 are MDHEN and SYDVKM. V lost 6 bases and J 4 bases, leaving 15 bases between the germline ends. The DNA of the CDR3 is TGTGCCAGCAGCTCTCCAGGGACTTTCTATGGCTACACCTTC. It is translated as CASSSPGTFYGYTF.

In this sample, this clonotype turned up many times. The chain joins TRBV11-2 to TRBJ2-3; 11 nucleotides match TRBD2. From germline, CDR1 is SGHAT and CDR2 FQNNGV. V gave up 4 bases and J gave up 9 bases; unmatched junction bases: 9. CDR3 size: 15 residues. The CDR3 nucleotides read TGTGCCAGCAGCTCTATAGCGGGAGGGCCTTCGACGCAGTATTTT. It codes for CASSSIAGGPSTQYF.

This clonotype was counted only a few times. The CDR3, as DNA: TGCAGTGCTAGAGATTGGGCTAGCGAAGCCCACAATGAGCAGTTCTTC. It translates to CSARDWASEAHNEQFF. The rearrangement uses TRBV20-1 and TRBJ2-1; a weak D match, TRBD2 (6 bases). Germline V gene sequence: CDR1 DFQATT, CDR2 SNEGSKA (reference sequence). The CDR3 totals 16 residues. V lost 0 bases and J 5 bases, leaving 17 bases between the germline ends.

This clonotype was seen a handful of times. This sequence joins TRBV27 and TRBJ1-3; D is unresolved. Trimming pared 8 bases from V and 4 bases from J, leaving 12 bases between. CDR1 MNHEY and CDR2 SMNVEV come from the germline V gene (reference sequence). The CDR3 is 13 residues long. The CDR3 coding sequence is TGTGCCAGCTACAACCCTTCGGGAAACACCATATATTTT. Residues: CASYNPSGNTIYF.

The table lists this clonotype with a few counts. The chain combines TRBV10-3 with TRBJ2-7; 8 positions agree with TRBD2. CDR3 length equals 14 residues. J was trimmed by 4 bases and V by 3 bases; bases with no gene match: 5. Looked up from germline, CDR1 is ENHRY and CDR2 is SYGVKD. The CDR3 DNA sequence: TGTGCCATCAGTGAAAGCGGGGGTTCATACGAGCAGTACTTC. Amino acids: CAISESGGSYEQYF.

This clonotype was seen a handful of times. The V and J genes are TRBV19 and TRBJ2-7; D may match TRBD1 or TRBD2 (5 bases each). CDR1 is LNHDA, CDR2 SQIVND, per germline (reference sequence). CDR3 size: 12 residues. V was clipped by 10 bases and J by 5 bases, with 15 bases between them. The CDR3 sequence is CATKPGPHEQYF. Here the CDR3 DNA reads TGTGCCACAAAACCGGGACCCCACGAGCAGTACTTC.

V and J are TRBV27 and TRBJ2-7; no clear D. V was clipped by 4 bases and J by 2 bases, with 9 bases between them. Germline-derived CDR1 and CDR2 are MNHEY and SMNVEV (reference sequence). The CDR3 length is 13 residues. As DNA, the CDR3 is TGTGCCAGCAGTTCTCGGCAGACCTACGAGCAGTACTTC. Translated: CASSSRQTYEQYF.

This clonotype was detected many times. This chain uses TRBV5-6 with TRBJ1-1, with TRBD1 matching 7 bases. CDR3 length: 15 amino acids. The germline V gene has CDR1 SGHDT and CDR2 YYEEEE. Trimming cost V 1 base and J 4 bases; bases outside gene matches: 7. This chain's CDR3 is CASSLPRGDGTEAFF. The CDR3 DNA is TGTGCCAGCAGCTTGCCCAGGGGGGACGGCACTGAAGCTTTCTTT.

As for this clonotype: A read error may be the cause here, since a much bigger clone is one base away. This is likely a read error, given that the CDR3 carries no conserved phenylalanine or tryptophan at its end. The chain employs TRBV28 and TRBJ2-3, with D possibly being TRBD2 (5 bases). The CDR3 covers 16 residues. The ends were cut back, 1 base at V and 2 bases at J, with 13 bases in the middle. Germline values: CDR1 MDHEN, CDR2 SYDVKM. This chain's CDR3 is CASSLSPGRLTDTQYL. The CDR3 region has the DNA TGTGCCAGCAGTTTATCCCCGGGAAGACTCACAGATACGCAGTATCTT.

This clonotype was counted only a few times. The V and J genes are TRBV13 and TRBJ1-1; D is undetermined. CDR3 size: 15 residues. Deletions cut 5 bases from V and 5 bases from J, with 18 bases between. Looked up from germline, CDR1 is PRHDT and CDR2 is FYEKMQ (reference sequence). CDR3 nucleotides: TGTGCCAGCAGCCCCCGAGGGAAAGGAGGAACTGAAGCTTTCTTT. Its protein product is CASSPRGKGGTEAFF.